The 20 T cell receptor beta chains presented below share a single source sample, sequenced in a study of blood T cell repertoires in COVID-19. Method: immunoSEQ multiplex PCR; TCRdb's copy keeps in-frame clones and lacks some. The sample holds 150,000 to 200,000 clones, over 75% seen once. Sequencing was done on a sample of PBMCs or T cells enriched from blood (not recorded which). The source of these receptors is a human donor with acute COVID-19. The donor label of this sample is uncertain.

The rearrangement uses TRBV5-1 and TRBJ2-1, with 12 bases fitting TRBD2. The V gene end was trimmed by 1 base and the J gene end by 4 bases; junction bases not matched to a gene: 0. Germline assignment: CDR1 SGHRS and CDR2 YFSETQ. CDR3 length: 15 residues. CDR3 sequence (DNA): TGCGCCAGCAGCTTGACTAGCGGGGGGTACAATGAGCAGTTCTTC. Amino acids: CASSLTSGGYNEQFF.

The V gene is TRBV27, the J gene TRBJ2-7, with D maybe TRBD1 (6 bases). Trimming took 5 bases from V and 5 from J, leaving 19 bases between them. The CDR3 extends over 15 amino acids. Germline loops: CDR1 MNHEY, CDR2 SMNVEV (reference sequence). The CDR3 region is CASSTLQGSKDEQYF. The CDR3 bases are TGTGCCAGCAGTACACTCCAGGGGAGTAAGGACGAGCAGTACTTC.

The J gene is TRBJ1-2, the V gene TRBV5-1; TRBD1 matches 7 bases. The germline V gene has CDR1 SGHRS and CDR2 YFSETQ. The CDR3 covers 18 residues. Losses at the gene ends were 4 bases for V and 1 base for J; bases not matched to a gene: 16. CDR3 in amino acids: CASSRVQGFRGINYGYTF. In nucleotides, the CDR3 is TGCGCCAGCAGCCGCGTACAGGGATTCAGGGGGATTAACTATGGCTACACCTTC.

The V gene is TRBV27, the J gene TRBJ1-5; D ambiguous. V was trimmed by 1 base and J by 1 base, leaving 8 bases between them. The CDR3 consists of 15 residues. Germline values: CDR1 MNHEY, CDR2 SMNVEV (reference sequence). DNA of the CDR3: TGTGCCAGCAGTTTATTCGGCGGAAGCAATCAGCCCCAGCATTTT. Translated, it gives CASSLFGGSNQPQHF.

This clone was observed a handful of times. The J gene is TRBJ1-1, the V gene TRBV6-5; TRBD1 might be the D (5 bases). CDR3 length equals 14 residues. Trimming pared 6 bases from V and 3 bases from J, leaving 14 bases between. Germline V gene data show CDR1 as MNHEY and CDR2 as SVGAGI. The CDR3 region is CASSRRGDHTEAFF. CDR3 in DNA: TGTGCCAGCAGCCGCCGGGGGGATCACACTGAAGCTTTCTTT.

CDR3 DNA sequence: TGTGCCAGCAGCTTAGGCCTAAACGGGGGGGACTCCTACAATGAGCAGTTCTTC. As protein: CASSLGLNGGDSYNEQFF. This sequence joins TRBV13 and TRBJ2-1; TRBD2 aligns across 8 bases. The CDR3 loop spans 18 amino acids. Trimming took 0 bases from V and 0 from J; bases not matched to a gene: 7. Germline V gene sequence: CDR1 PRHDT, CDR2 FYEKMQ (reference sequence).

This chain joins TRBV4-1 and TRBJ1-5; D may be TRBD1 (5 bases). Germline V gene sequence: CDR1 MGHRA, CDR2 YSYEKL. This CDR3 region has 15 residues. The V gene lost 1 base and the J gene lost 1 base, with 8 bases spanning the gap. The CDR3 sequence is CASSQVPGSNQPQHF. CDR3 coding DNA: TGCGCCAGCAGCCAAGTCCCAGGGAGCAATCAGCCCCAGCATTTT.

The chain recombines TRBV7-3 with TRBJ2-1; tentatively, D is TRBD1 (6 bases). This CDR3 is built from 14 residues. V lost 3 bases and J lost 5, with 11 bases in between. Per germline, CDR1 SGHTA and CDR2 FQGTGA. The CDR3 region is CASSLGHTNNEQFF. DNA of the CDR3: TGTGCCAGCAGCTTGGGACACACTAACAATGAGCAGTTCTTC. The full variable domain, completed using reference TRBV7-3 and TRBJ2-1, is GAGVSQTPSNKVTEKGKYVELRCDPISGHTALYWYRQSLGQGPEFLIYFQGTGAADDSGLPNDRFFAVRPEGSVSTLKIQRTERGDSAVYLCASSLGHTNNEQFFGPGTRLTVL.

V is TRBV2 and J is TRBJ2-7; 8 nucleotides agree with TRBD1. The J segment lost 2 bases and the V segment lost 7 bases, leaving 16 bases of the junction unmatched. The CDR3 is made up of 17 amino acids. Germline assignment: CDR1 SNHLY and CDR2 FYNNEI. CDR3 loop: CASNPHNPDRGAYEQYF. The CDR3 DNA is TGTGCCAGCAATCCCCACAACCCCGACAGGGGCGCCTACGAGCAGTACTTC.

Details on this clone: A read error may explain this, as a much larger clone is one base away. The CDR3 DNA reads TGTGCCGCCCAAGCGGGGGGATCCACAGATACGCAGTATTTT. This codes for CAAQAGGSTDTQYF. V gene TRBV24-1 combines with J gene TRBJ2-3, with 9 bases lining up with TRBD2. Germline-derived CDR1 and CDR2 are KGHDR and SFDVKD. Trimming cost V 12 bases and J 2 bases; bases outside gene matches: 8. The CDR3 covers 14 residues.

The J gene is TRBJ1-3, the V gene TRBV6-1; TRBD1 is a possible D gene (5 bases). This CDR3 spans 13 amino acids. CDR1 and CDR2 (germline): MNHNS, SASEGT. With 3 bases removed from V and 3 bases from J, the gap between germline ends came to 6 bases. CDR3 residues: CASSDRVGNTIYF. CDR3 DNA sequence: TGTGCCAGCAGTGACAGGGTTGGAAACACCATATATTTT.

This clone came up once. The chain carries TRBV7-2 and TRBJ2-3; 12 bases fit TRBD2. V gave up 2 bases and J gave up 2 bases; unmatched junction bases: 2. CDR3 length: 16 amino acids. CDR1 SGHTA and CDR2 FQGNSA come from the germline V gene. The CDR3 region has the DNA TGTGCCAGCAGCTTACGACTAGCGGGGGACACAGATACGCAGTATTTT. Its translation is CASSLRLAGDTDTQYF.

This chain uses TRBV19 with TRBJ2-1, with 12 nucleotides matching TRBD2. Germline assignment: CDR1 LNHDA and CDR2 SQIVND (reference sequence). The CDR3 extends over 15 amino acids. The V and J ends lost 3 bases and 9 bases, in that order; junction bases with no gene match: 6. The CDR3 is CASSIPSGGAGEQFF. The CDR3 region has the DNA TGTGCCAGTAGTATCCCTAGCGGGGGGGCAGGTGAGCAGTTCTTC.

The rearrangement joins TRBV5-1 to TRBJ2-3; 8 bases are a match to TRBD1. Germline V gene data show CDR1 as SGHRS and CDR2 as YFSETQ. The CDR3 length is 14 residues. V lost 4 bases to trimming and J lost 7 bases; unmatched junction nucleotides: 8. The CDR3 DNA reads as TGCGCCAGCAGCCGAAAACAGGGGGAATATACGCAGTATTTT. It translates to CASSRKQGEYTQYF.

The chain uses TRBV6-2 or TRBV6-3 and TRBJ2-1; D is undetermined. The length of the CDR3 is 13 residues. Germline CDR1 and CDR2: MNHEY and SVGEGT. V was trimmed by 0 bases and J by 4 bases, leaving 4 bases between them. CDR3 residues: CASSYSSYNEQFF. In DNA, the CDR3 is TGTGCCAGCAGTTACTCGTCATACAATGAGCAGTTCTTC.

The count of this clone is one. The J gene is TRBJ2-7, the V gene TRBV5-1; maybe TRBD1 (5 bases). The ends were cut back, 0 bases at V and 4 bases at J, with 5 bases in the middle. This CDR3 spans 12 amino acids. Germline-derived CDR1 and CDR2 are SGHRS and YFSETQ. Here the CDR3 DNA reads TGCGCCAGCAGCTTGGAGGGGTACGAGCAGTACTTC. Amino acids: CASSLEGYEQYF.

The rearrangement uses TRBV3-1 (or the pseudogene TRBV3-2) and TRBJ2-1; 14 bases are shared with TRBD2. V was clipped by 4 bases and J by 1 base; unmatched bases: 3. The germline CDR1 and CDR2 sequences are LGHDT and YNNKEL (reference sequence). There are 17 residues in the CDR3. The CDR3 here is CASSRGTSGGSYNEQFF. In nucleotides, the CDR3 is TGTGCCAGCAGCCGGGGGACTAGCGGGGGATCCTACAATGAGCAGTTCTTC.

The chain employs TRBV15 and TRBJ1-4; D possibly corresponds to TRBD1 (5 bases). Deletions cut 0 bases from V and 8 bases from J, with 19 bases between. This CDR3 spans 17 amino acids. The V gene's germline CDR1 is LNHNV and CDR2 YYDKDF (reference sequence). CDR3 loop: CATSRDPPGALQEKLFF. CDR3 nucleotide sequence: TGTGCCACCAGCAGAGATCCCCCTGGGGCATTGCAGGAAAAACTGTTTTTT.

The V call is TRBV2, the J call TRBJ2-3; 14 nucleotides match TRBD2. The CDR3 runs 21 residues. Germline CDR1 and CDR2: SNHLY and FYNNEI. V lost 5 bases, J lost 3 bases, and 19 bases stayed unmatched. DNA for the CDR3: TGTGCCAGCAGTCTCATAAGGGGACTAGCGGGGGCCTCGGGCGGGACAGATACGCAGTATTTT. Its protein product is CASSLIRGLAGASGGTDTQYF.

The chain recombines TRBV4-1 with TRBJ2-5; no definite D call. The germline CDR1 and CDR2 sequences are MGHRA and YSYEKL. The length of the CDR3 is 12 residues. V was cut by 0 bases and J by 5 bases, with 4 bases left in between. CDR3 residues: CASSQDSETQYF. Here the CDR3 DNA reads TGCGCCAGCAGCCAAGATAGTGAGACCCAGTACTTC.